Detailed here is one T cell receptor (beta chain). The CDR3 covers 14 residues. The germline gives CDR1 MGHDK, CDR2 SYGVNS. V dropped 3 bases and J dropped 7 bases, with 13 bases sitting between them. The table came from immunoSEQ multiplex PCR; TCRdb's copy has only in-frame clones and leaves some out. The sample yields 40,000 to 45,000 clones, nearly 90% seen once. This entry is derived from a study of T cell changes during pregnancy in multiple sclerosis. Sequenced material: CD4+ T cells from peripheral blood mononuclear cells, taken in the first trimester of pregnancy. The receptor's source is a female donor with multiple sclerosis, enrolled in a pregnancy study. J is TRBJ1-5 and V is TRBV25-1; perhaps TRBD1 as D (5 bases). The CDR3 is CASSEGQGGQPQHF. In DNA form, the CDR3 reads TGTGCCAGCAGTGAGGGGCAGGGTGGGCAGCCCCAGCATTTT.